The sample holds many counts of the clone carrying this T cell receptor (beta chain). The antigen is undetermined. The beta constant-region primer was an equimolar mix of two oligonucleotides covering TRBC1 and TRBC2. Four rounds of PCR amplified the ligated cDNA using nested alpha and beta constant-region primers plus SP2. TCRdb called the UMI-ligation and nested PCR reads again in MiXCR, with one record for every CDR3 protein. In the table there are fewer than 150,000 distinct CDR3 sequences, around 21% of which are singletons. This specimen comes from a study of naive and memory T cell subsets. Study-level points and caveats: Between naive and memory subsets, TCR abundance power law exponents differed. Especially in CD8 cells, naive repertoires contained a few larger clonotypes, possibly CD45RA-re-expressing memory cells. Naive and memory repertoire findings lacked a ground truth for validation.

Germline V gives CDR1 SGHVS, CDR2 FNYEAQ. The CDR3 is 13 amino acids. The V gene lost 5 bases and the J gene lost 7 bases, with 14 bases spanning the gap. The sequence was collected from a human donor in good health. The V call is TRBV7-6, the J call TRBJ1-2; maybe TRBD1 (5 bases). The sample was naive CD8+ T cells from blood. The CDR3 nucleotides are TGTGCCAGCAGCCATGGGCAGGGTCGTGGCTACACCTTC. It translates to CASSHGQGRGYTF.